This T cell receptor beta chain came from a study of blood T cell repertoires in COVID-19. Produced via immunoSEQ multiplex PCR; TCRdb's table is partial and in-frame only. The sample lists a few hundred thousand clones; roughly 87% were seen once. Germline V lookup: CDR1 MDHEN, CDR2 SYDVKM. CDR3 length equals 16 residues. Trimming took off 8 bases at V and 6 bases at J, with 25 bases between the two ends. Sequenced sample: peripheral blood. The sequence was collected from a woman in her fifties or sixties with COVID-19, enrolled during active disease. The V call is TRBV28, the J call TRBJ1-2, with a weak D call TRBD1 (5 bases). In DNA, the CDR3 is TGTGCCAGCGTACCCCCCCCAGGGCGTGCAGTCCATGGCTACACCTTC. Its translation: CASVPPPGRAVHGYTF.